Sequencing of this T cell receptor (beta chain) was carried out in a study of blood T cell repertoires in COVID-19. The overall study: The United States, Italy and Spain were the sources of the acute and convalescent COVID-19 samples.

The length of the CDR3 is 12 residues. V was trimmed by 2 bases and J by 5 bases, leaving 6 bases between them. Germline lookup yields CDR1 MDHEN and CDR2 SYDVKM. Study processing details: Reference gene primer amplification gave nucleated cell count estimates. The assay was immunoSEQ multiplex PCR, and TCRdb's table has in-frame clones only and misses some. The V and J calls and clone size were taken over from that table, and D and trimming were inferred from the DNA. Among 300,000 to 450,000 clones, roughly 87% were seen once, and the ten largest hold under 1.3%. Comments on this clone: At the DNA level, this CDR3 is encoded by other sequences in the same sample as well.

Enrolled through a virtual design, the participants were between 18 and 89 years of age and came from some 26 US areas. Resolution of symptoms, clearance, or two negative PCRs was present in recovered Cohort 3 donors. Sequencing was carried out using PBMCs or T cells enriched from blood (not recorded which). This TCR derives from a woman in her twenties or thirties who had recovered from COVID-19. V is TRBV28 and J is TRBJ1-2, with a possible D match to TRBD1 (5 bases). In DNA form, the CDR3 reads TGTGCCAGCAGTTTACAGGGATATGGCTACACCTTC. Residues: CASSLQGYGYTF.